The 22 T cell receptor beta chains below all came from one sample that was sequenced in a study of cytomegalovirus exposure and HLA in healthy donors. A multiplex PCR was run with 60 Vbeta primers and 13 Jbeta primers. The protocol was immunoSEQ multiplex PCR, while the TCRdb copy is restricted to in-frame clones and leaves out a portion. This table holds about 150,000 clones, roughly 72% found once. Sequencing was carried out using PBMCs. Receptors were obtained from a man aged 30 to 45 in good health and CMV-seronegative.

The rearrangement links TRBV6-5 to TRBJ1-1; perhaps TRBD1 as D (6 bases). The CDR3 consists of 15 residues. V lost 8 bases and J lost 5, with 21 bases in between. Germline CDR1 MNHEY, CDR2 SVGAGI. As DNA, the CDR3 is TGTGCCAGCGAACAAACAGGGACGGCGAGGACTGAAGCTTTCTTT. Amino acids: CASEQTGTARTEAFF.

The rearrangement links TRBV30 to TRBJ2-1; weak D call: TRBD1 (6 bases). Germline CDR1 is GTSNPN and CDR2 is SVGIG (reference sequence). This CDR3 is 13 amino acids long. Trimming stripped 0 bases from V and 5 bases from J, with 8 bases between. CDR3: CAWSVRDNNEQFF. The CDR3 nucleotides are TGTGCCTGGAGTGTACGGGACAACAATGAGCAGTTCTTC.

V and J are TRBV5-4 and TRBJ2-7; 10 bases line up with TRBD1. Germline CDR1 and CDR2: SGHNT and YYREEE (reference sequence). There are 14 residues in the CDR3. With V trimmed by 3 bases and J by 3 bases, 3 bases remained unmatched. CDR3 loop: CASSSGQGSYEQYF. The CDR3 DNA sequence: TGTGCCAGCAGCTCGGGACAGGGGAGCTACGAGCAGTACTTC.

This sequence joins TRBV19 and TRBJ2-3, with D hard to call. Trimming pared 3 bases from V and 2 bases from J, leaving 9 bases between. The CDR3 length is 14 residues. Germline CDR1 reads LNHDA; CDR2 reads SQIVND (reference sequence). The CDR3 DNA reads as TGTGCCAGTAGTATTTTTGGAGTCACAGATACGCAGTATTTT. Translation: CASSIFGVTDTQYF.

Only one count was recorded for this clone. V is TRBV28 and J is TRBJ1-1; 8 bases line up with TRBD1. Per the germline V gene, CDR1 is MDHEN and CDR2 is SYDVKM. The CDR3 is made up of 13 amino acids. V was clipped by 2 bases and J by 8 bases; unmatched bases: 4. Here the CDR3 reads CASSLQGAREAFF. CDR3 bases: TGTGCCAGCAGTTTACAGGGGGCGAGGGAAGCTTTCTTT.

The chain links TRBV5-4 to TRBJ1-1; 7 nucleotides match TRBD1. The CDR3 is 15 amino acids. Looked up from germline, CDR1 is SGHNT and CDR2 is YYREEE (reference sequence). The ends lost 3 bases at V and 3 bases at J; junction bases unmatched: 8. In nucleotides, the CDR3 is TGTGCCAGCAGCTACCAAGGGGGCTGGGACACTGAAGCTTTCTTT. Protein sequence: CASSYQGGWDTEAFF.

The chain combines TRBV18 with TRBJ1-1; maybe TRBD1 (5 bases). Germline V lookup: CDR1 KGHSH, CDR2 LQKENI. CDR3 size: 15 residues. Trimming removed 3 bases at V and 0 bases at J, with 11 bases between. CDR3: CASSPRQGMNTEAFF. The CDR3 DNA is TGTGCCAGCTCACCTAGGCAGGGTATGAACACTGAAGCTTTCTTT.

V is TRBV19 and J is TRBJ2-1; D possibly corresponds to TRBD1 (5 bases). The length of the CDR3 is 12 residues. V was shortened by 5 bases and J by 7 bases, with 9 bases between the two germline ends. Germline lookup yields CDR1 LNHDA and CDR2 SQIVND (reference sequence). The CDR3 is CASSPKGNEQFF. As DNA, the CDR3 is TGTGCCAGTAGTCCGAAGGGGAATGAGCAGTTCTTC.

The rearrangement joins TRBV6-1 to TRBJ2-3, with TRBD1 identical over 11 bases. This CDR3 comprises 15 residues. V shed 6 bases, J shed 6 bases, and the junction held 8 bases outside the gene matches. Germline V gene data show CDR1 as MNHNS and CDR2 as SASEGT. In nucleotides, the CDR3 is TGTGCCAGCAGGCGAGGGACAGGGGGTTTGGATACGCAGTATTTT. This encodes CASRRGTGGLDTQYF.

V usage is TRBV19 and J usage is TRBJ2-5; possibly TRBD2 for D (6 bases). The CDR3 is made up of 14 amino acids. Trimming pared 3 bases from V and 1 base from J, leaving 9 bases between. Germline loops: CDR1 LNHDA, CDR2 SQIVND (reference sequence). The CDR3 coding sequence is TGTGCCAGTAGTATTGGAGGGTTCCAAGAGACCCAGTACTTC. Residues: CASSIGGFQETQYF.

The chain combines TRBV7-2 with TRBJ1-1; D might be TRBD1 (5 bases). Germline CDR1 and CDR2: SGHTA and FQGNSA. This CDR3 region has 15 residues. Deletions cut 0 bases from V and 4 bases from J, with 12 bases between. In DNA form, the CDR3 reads TGTGCCAGCAGCTTAGCCCCAGGGATGGGCACTGAAGCTTTCTTT. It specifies CASSLAPGMGTEAFF. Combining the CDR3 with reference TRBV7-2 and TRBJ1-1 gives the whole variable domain GAGVSQSPSNKVTEKGKDVELRCDPISGHTALYWYRQSLGQGLEFLIYFQGNSAPDKSGLPSDRFSAERTGGSVSTLTIQRTQQEDSAVYLCASSLAPGMGTEAFFGQGTRLTVV.

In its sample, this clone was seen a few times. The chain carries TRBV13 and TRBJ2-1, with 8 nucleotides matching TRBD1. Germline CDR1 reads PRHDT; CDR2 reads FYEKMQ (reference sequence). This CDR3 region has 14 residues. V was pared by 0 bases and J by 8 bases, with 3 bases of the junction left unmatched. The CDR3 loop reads CASSLGQGVHEQFF. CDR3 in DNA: TGTGCCAGCAGCTTAGGACAGGGGGTTCATGAGCAGTTCTTC. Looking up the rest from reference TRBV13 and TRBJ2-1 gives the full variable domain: AAGVIQSPRHLIKEKRETATLKCYPIPRHDTVYWYQQGPGQDPQFLISFYEKMQSDKGSIPDRFSAQQFSDYHSELNMSSLELGDSALYFCASSLGQGVHEQFFGPGTRLTVL.

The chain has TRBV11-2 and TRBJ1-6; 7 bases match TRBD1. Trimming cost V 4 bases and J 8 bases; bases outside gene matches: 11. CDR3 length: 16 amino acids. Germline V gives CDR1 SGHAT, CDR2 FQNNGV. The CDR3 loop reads CASSSETGTFHSPLHF. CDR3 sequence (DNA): TGTGCCAGCAGCTCCGAGACAGGGACTTTTCATTCACCCCTCCACTTT.

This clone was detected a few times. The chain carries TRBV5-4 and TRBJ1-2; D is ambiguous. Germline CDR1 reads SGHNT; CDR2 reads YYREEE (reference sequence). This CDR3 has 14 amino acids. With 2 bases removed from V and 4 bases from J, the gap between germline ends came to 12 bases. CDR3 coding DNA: TGTGCCAGCAGCTTAGGCGGGCGTAGCTATGGCTACACCTTC. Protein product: CASSLGGRSYGYTF.

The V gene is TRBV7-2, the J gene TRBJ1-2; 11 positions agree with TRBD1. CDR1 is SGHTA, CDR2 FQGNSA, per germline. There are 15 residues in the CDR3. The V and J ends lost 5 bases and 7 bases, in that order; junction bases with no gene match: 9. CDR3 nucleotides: TGTGCCAGCAGCGCCGGGGGACAGGGGGATGGTGGCTACACCTTC. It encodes CASSAGGQGDGGYTF.

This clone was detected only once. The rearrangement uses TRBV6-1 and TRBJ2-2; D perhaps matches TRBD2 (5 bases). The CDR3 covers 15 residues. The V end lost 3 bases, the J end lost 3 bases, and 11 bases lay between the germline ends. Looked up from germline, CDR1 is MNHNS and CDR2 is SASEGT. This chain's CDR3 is CASSEWAADTGELFF. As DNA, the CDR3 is TGTGCCAGCAGTGAGTGGGCAGCGGACACCGGGGAGCTGTTTTTT.

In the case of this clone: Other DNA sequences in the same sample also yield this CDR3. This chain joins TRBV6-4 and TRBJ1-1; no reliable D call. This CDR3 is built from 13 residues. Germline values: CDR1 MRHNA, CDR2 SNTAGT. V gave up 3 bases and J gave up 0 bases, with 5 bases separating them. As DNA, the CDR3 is TGTGCCAGCAGTGAACAGCTGAACACTGAAGCTTTCTTT. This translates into CASSEQLNTEAFF.

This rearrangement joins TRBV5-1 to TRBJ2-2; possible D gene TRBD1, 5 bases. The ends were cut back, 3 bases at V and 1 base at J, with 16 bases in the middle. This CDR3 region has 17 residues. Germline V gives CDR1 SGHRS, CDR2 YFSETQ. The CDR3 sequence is CASSSGPRDMNTGELFF. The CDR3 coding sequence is TGCGCCAGCAGCTCAGGACCCAGGGATATGAACACCGGGGAGCTGTTTTTT.

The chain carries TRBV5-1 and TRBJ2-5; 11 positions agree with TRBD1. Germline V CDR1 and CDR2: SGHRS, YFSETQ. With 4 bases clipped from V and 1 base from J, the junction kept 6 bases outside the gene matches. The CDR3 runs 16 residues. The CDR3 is CASSMMGTGGQETQYF. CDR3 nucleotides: TGCGCCAGCAGCATGATGGGGACAGGGGGCCAAGAGACCCAGTACTTC.

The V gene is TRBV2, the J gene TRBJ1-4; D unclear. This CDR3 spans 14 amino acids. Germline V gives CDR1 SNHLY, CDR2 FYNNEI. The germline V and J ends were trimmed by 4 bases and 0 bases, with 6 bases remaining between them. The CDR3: CASSGEATNEKLFF. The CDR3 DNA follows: TGTGCCAGCAGTGGGGAGGCAACTAATGAAAAACTGTTTTTT.

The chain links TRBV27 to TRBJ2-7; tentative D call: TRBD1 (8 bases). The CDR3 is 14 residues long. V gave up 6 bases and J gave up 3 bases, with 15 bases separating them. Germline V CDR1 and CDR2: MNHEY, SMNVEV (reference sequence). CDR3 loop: CASRKQGGDYEQYF. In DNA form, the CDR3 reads TGTGCCAGCAGAAAACAGGGGGGGGACTACGAGCAGTACTTC.

DNA for the CDR3: TGTGCCAGCAGCGTAGGGGGGCTTAAAGATACGCAGTATTTT. Translation: CASSVGGLKDTQYF. This chain links TRBV9 with TRBJ2-3; D perhaps matches TRBD1 (6 bases). Germline CDR1 is SGDLS and CDR2 is YYNGEE. Trimming pared 0 bases from V and 5 bases from J, leaving 10 bases between. The CDR3 contains 14 residues.